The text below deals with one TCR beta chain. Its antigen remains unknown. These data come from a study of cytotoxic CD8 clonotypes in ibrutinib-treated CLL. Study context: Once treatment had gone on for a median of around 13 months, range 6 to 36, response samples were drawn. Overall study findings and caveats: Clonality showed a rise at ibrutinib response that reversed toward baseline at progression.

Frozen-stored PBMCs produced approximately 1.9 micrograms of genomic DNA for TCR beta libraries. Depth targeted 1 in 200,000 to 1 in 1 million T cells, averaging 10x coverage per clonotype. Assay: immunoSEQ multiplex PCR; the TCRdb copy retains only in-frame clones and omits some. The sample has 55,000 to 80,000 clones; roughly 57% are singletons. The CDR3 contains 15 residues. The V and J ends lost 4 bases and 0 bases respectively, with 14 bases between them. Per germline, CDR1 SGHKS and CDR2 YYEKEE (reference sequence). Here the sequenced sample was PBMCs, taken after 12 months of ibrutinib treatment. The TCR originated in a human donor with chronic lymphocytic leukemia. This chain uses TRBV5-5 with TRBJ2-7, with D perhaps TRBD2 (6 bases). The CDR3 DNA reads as TGTGCCAGCAGCCTGAGCGGGCCGGGCTCCTACGAGCAGTACTTC. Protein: CASSLSGPGSYEQYF.